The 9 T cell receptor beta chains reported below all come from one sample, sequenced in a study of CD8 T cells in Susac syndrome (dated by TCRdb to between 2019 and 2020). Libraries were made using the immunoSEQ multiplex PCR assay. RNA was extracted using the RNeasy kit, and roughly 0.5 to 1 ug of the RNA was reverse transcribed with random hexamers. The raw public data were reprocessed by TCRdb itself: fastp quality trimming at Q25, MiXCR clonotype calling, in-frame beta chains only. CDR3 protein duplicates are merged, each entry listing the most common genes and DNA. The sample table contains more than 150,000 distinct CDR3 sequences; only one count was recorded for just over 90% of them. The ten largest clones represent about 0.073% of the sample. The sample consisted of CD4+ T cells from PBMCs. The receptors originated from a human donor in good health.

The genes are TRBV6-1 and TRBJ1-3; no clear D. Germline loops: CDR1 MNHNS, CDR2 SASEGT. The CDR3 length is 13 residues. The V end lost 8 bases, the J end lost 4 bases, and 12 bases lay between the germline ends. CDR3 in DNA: TGTGCCAGCGAGCCTCTGACGGGAAACACCATATATTTT. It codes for CASEPLTGNTIYF.

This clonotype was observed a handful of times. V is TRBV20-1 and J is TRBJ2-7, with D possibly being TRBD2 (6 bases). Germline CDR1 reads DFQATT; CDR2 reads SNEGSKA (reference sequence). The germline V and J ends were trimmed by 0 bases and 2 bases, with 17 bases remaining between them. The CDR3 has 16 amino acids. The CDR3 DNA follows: TGCAGTGCTAGAGAAGGGGTCTCGCGGGATGCCTACGAGCAGTACTTC. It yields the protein CSAREGVSRDAYEQYF.

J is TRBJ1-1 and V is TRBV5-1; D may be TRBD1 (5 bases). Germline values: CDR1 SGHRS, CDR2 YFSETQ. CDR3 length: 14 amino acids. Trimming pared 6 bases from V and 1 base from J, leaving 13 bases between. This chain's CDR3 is CASIGDSWNTEAFF. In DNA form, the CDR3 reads TGCGCCAGCATCGGGGACTCATGGAACACTGAAGCTTTCTTT.

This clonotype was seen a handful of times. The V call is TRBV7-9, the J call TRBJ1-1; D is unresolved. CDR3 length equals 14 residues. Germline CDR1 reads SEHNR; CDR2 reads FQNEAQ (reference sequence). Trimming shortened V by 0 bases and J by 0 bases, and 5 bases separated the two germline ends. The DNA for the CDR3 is TGTGCCAGCAGCTTAGCAGGGATGAACACTGAAGCTTTCTTT. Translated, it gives CASSLAGMNTEAFF. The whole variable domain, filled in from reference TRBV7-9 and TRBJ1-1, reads DTGVSQNPRHKITKRGQNVTFRCDPISEHNRLYWYRQTLGQGPEFLTYFQNEAQLEKSRLLSDRFSAERPKGSFSTLEIQRTEQGDSAMYLCASSLAGMNTEAFFGQGTRLTVV.

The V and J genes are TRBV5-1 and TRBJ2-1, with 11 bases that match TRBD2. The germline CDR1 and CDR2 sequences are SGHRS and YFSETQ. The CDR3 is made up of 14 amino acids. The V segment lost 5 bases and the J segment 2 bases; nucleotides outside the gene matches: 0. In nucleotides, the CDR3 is TGCGCCAGCAGACTAGCGGGGGCCTACAATGAGCAGTTCTTC. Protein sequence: CASRLAGAYNEQFF.

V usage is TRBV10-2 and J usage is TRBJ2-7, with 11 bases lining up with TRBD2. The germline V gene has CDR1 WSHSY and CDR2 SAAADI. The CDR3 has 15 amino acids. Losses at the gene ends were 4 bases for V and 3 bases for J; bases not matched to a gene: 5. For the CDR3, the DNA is TGCGCCAGCAGTGCGGGACTAGCGGAATACTACGAGCAGTACTTC. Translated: CASSAGLAEYYEQYF.

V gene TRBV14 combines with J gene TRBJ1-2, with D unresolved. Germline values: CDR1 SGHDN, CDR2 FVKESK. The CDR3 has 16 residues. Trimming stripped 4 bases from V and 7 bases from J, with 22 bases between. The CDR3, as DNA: TGTGCCAGCAGCCCAGATAGCGGCACGGCCTTGGGTGGCTACACCTTC. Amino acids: CASSPDSGTALGGYTF.

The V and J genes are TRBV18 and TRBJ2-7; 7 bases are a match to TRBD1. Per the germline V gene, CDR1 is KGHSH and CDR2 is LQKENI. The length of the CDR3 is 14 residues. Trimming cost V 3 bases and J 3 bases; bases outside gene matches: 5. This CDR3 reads CASSPGQALYEQYF. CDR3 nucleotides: TGTGCCAGCTCACCCGGACAGGCACTCTACGAGCAGTACTTC.

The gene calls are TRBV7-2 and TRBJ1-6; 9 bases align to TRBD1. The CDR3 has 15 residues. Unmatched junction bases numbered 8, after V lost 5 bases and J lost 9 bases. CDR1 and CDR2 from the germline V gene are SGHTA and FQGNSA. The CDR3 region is CASSQRTGEASPLHF. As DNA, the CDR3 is TGTGCCAGCAGCCAAAGGACAGGGGAGGCTTCACCCCTCCACTTT.